This T cell receptor beta chain was documented in a study of Ad26.COV2.S vaccination and SARS-CoV-2 variants. Study information: Into the muscle, Ad26.COV2.S was dosed once or twice, 56 days apart. Study results and limitations: Following vaccination, spike-specific CD8+ and CD4+ T cell responses reportedly exhibited substantial breadth.

In its sample, this clone was seen once. Its antigen is as yet unknown. This CDR3 is also generated by other DNA sequences in the sample. Some clones are missing from TCRdb's copy, which holds only in-frame ones; the method was immunoSEQ multiplex PCR. The sample consists of hundreds of thousands of clones, 83% of them appearing once. In germline, CDR1 is SGHNT, CDR2 YENEEA. The germline V and J ends were trimmed by 6 bases and 10 bases, with 16 bases remaining between them. This CDR3 contains 14 residues. This sample's treatment: about 20 received Ad26.COV2.S at low or high dose, single or two shots; about five received placebo; per-sample allocation not given. Material that was analyzed had been drawn on day 63 after the first vaccine or placebo injection.

This receptor was taken from a person aged 18-60 years who received the Ad26.COV2.S COVID-19 vaccine or a placebo. Source: peripheral blood, taken in a trial of Ad26.COV2.S vaccine versus placebo. V gene TRBV11-3 combines with J gene TRBJ1-6, with a weak D call TRBD1 (5 bases). CDR3 residues: CASSPRGRGSPLHF. The CDR3 DNA is TGTGCCAGCAGTCCTCGGGGACGGGGCTCACCCCTCCACTTT.